A single TCR beta chain is shown here with its context. What it binds is unknown. PCR amplification relied on 60 Vbeta primers (plus 13 Jbeta primers). Assay: immunoSEQ multiplex PCR; the TCRdb copy retains only in-frame clones and omits some. This repertoire shows 89,000 or so clones, around 74% found once; its top ten account for about 1.9%. The source of the sample is a study of cytomegalovirus exposure and HLA in healthy donors. Findings of the study overall: In a later analysis, HLA-associated TCR beta chains were more clonally expanded than equally common others. Per a prior analysis, the majority of TCR beta V segments were productive roughly 90% or roughly 30% of the time. In a later analysis, an Asian-associated ancestry cluster reportedly showed fewer N-insertions than the approximately 700-donor mean.

Trimming left V 1 base short and J 7 bases short, with 17 bases between. Germline lookup yields CDR1 MGHRA and CDR2 YSYEKL. The CDR3 is made up of 16 amino acids. The sequencing sample was made of PBMCs. The chain employs TRBV4-1 and TRBJ1-5, with D maybe TRBD1 (6 bases). The receptor was isolated from a boy between 5 and 17 years old in good health and CMV-seronegative. CDR3 amino acids: CASSQAPDRSSQPQHF. The CDR3 region has the DNA TGCGCCAGCAGCCAAGCCCCAGACAGGTCGTCACAGCCCCAGCATTTT.